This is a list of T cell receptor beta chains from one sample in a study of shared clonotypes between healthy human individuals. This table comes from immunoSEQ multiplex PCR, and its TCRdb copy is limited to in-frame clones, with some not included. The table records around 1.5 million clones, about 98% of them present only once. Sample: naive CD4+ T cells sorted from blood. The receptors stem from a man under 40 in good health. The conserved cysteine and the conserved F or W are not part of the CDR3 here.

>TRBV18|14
ASSPVQISGADTQY
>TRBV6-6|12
ASKPRQGAYEQY
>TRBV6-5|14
ASSYSFGGRGNTIY
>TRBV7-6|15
ASSLSGVGRYTDTQY
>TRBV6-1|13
ASSATVKPNYGYT
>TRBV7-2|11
ASSRYRRDEQY
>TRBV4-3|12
ASSPTGGLNEQF
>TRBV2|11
ASGPEVGETQY
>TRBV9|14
ASSVRREGPLNEQF
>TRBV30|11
AWSAFLRGEQF
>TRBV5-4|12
ASSGLAEYNEQF
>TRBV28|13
ASTLGLSDGYGYT
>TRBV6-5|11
ASSYSLDQPQH
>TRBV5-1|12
ASSLFSGANVLT
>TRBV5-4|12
ASSPRGGLETQY
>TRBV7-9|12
ASSPGTGIYEQY
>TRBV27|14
ASSSQSGRGNNEQF
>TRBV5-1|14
ASSLGGSSSYNEQF
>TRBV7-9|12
ASSPASSQETQY